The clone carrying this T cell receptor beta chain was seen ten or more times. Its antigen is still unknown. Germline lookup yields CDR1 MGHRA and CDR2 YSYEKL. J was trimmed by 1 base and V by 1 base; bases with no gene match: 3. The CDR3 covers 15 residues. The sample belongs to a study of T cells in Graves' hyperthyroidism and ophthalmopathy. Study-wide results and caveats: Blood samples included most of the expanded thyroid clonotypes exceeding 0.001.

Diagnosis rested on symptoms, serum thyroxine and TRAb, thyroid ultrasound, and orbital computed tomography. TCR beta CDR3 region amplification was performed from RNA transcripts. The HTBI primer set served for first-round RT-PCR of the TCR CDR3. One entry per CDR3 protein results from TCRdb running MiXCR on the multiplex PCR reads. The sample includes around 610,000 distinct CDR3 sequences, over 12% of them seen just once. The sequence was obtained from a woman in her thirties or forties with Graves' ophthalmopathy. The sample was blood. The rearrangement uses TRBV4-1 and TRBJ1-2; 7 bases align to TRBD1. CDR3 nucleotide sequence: TGCGCCAGCAGCCAAGCGGGGGACAGTAACTATGGCTACACCTTC. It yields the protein CASSQAGDSNYGYTF.